The entry below describes one T cell receptor beta chain. The table came from immunoSEQ multiplex PCR; TCRdb's copy has only in-frame clones and leaves some out. The sample lists 65,000 or so clones, around nine tenths occurring once. The data belong to a study of glioma-infiltrating T cells after dendritic cell vaccination. Time point of the sample: after dendritic cell vaccination, including at tumor progression/relapse. V trimming: 4 bases; J trimming: 3 bases; junction bases outside the gene matches: 9. CDR1 is SEHNR, CDR2 FQNEAQ, per germline (reference sequence). This CDR3 contains 16 residues. V gene TRBV7-9 combines with J gene TRBJ2-3, with TRBD2 identical over 8 bases. The sequencing here drew on blood, taken after dendritic cell vaccination. This receptor was taken from a human donor with glioblastoma. The CDR3 DNA sequence: TGTGCCAGCAGCTCCCCCCAGCGGGGGAAAACAGATACGCAGTATTTT. Translating gives CASSSPQRGKTDTQYF.